One and the same sample provided the 7 T cell receptor beta chains below, sequenced in a study of T cells in Graves' hyperthyroidism and ophthalmopathy. Amplification targeted TCR beta CDR3 regions from RNA transcripts. The HTBI primer set drove a first-round RT-PCR of the TCR CDR3. MiXCR, run by TCRdb on the multiplex PCR reads, gives a single entry per CDR3 protein. The sample shows 300,000 or so distinct CDR3 sequences, about 18% of them seen only once. Input material: blood. The receptors stem from a woman aged 45-60 years with Graves' hyperthyroidism.

This clonotype was counted a few times. The chain links TRBV15 to TRBJ1-2; TRBD1 might be the D (5 bases). Germline lookup yields CDR1 LNHNV and CDR2 YYDKDF (reference sequence). V gave up 8 bases and J gave up 4 bases, with 14 bases separating them. The CDR3 length is 13 residues. The CDR3 here is CATQGDFGYGYTF. The CDR3 DNA reads TGTGCCACCCAGGGAGATTTTGGCTATGGCTACACCTTC.

There are a few counts of this clonotype. This chain uses TRBV28 with TRBJ2-3; D is ambiguous. This CDR3 contains 14 residues. V was trimmed by 1 base and J by 6 bases, leaving 11 bases between them. Germline V gives CDR1 MDHEN, CDR2 SYDVKM. The CDR3 DNA reads TGTGCCAGCAGTTTATCCGGTGGGCAGGATACGCAGTATTTT. Amino acids: CASSLSGGQDTQYF.

This clonotype was detected many times. V usage is TRBV11-1 and J usage is TRBJ2-5; 7 bases align to TRBD1. CDR3 length: 15 residues. The germline CDR1 and CDR2 sequences are SGHAT and FQDESV (reference sequence). The V segment lost 5 bases and the J segment 5 bases; nucleotides outside the gene matches: 11. The CDR3 loop is CASSTHRDRSETQYF. The CDR3 region has the DNA TGTGCCAGCAGCACACACCGGGACAGATCCGAGACCCAGTACTTC.

The genes are TRBV6-1 and TRBJ2-5; 8 nucleotides match TRBD2. Germline lookup yields CDR1 MNHNS and CDR2 SASEGT. This CDR3 region has 16 residues. With V trimmed by 9 bases and J by 3 bases, 15 bases remained unmatched. This CDR3 is CASSSRPAGVEETQYF. The DNA of the CDR3 is TGTGCCAGTTCCTCAAGGCCAGCGGGAGTTGAAGAGACCCAGTACTTC.

This clonotype has only a few counts. The chain combines TRBV7-9 with TRBJ1-1; a possible D gene is TRBD1 (6 bases). The CDR3 is 14 residues long. Germline values: CDR1 SEHNR, CDR2 FQNEAQ (reference sequence). The V and J ends lost 1 base and 4 bases respectively, with 10 bases between them. CDR3 DNA: TGTGCCAGCAGCTTAGACAGGGTGGGCACTGAAGCTTTCTTT. The encoded protein is CASSLDRVGTEAFF.

The table lists this clonotype with many counts. The genes are TRBV27 and TRBJ2-1; 9 positions agree with TRBD2. The CDR3 runs 15 residues. The V gene's germline CDR1 is MNHEY and CDR2 SMNVEV (reference sequence). Trimming cost V 6 bases and J 4 bases; bases outside gene matches: 7. The DNA of the CDR3 is TGTGCCAGCAGCGGGCGGGGGGGGTCGTACAATGAGCAGTTCTTC. Protein sequence: CASSGRGGSYNEQFF.

Ten or more counts support this clonotype. CDR3 in DNA: TGTGCCAGCAGTCAAAACGAGGGACAAGAGACCCAGTACTTC. Protein sequence: CASSQNEGQETQYF. The chain links TRBV6-1 to TRBJ2-5; D possibly corresponds to TRBD2 (5 bases). Trimming took off 5 bases at V and 2 bases at J, with 12 bases between the two ends. The CDR3 totals 14 residues. Germline lookup yields CDR1 MNHNS and CDR2 SASEGT.